These T cell receptor beta chains were read from a single sample in a study of T cells expressing NK-cell markers. Following a re-call of the 5' RACE reads, TCRdb has one entry per CDR3 protein and lacks DNA. The listing contains 350,000 to 400,000 distinct CDR3 sequences. Sequencing input: blood T cells: a sorted CD56 or NKG2C T cell subset, CD4+ or CD8+ T cells, or bulk PBMC T cells (not recorded which). The source of these receptors is a woman aged 45-60 years in good health. CDR3s include the opening cysteine and the closing phenylalanine or tryptophan.

v_call,j_call,cdr3_aa
TRBV3-1,TRBJ2-7,CASSQGQANYEQYF
TRBV12-3/TRBV12-4,TRBJ2-7,CASSVASSYEQYF
TRBV5-1,TRBJ2-1,CASSSDRAHNEQFF
TRBV21-1,TRBJ2-5,CASSNRQRDPQETQYF
TRBV24-1,TRBJ1-2,CATSDERSGYYGYTF
TRBV29-1,TRBJ2-6,CSVGLGQGGANVLTF
TRBV2,TRBJ1-2,CASKQGGVGYTF
TRBV11-3,TRBJ2-2,CASSSTGGITGELFF
TRBV12-3/TRBV12-4,TRBJ2-1,CASSLGVPRDEQFF
TRBV18,TRBJ2-2,CASSPVAGVNVGELFF
TRBV7-9,TRBJ2-6,CASSQTSGSFGANVLTF
TRBV15,TRBJ1-2,CATSRDYVSRWGYTF
TRBV10-3,TRBJ2-1,CASRRGSDEQFF
TRBV4-1,TRBJ2-4,CASSLVGLVGAKNIQYF
TRBV9,TRBJ2-3,CASSPGLVNTDTQYF
TRBV5-4,TRBJ2-5,CASKPGGSLETQYF
TRBV12-3/TRBV12-4,TRBJ1-2,CASSFSLGYYGYTF
TRBV3-1,TRBJ2-1,CASTTLGSVNEQFF
TRBV7-9,TRBJ2-3,CASSFFSRHTDTQYF
TRBV10-3,TRBJ2-3,CASGLGLDGNTQYF
TRBV12-3/TRBV12-4,TRBJ2-3,CASSLDRVGDTQYF
TRBV29-1,TRBJ2-3,CSAHGQGADTQYF
TRBV20-1,TRBJ2-3,CSAHVPGADTQYF
TRBV6-5,TRBJ2-1,CASSAPGLAGGLAYNEQFF
TRBV5-1,TRBJ1-1,CASSLAEGEDTEAFF
TRBV29-1,TRBJ2-3,CSVFGRFTTDTQYF
TRBV3-1,TRBJ1-4,CASSLGTGDSEKLFF
TRBV20-1,TRBJ2-2,CSARDPARNTGELFF
TRBV5-1,TRBJ1-2,CASSYNRDSSNYGYTF
TRBV29-1,TRBJ2-1,CSVERTGIGNEQFF
TRBV18,TRBJ2-7,CASSPGTSGSVPVYEQYF
TRBV6-5,TRBJ2-1,CASSYVVDDEQFF
TRBV3-1,TRBJ2-1,CASSRGQGIYNEQFF
TRBV5-1,TRBJ2-2,CASSLSPAGSTGELFF
TRBV2,TRBJ1-2,CASSREQEDYGYTF
TRBV7-2,TRBJ2-5,CASSSWDRGRRETQYF
TRBV7-3,TRBJ2-5,CASSLQAGTSGRSETQYF
TRBV3-1,TRBJ2-1,CASSQDGHPYNEQFF
TRBV12-3/TRBV12-4,TRBJ1-5,CASSLGGTRNQPQHF
TRBV5-1,TRBJ1-1,CASGARGGPNTEAFF
TRBV20-1,TRBJ2-7,CSAALTVNYEQYF
TRBV25-1,TRBJ2-7,CASSVYGPSQGQYF
TRBV10-3,TRBJ2-6,CAIGDFPAGGANVLTF
TRBV2,TRBJ1-2,CASSKSSGQGLDGYTF
TRBV6-5,TRBJ2-3,CASSRGWGGLGTDTQYF
TRBV4-1,TRBJ2-1,CASSQVARESSYNEQFF
TRBV29-1,TRBJ1-6,CSVGQDPSPLHF
TRBV3-1,TRBJ2-3,CASSQVRVDSTDTQYF
TRBV19,TRBJ2-3,CASSEAAWDTQYF
TRBV7-9,TRBJ2-7,CASSPDPGTYEQYF
TRBV29-1,TRBJ1-2,CSVTGTNYGYTF
TRBV20-1,TRBJ2-3,CSAPPPGARGDTQYF
TRBV5-1,TRBJ2-1,CASSLGGTGSLNEQFF
TRBV12-3/TRBV12-4,TRBJ2-5,CASSFWGGETQYF
TRBV3-1,TRBJ2-1,CASSQVVGYEQFF
TRBV21-1,TRBJ2-1,CASSTADNEQFF
TRBV11-2,TRBJ2-5,CASSLEAVKKTQYF
TRBV11-2,TRBJ1-6,CASSLDAARKGNSPLHF
TRBV29-1,TRBJ2-7,CSVALMKDYEQYF